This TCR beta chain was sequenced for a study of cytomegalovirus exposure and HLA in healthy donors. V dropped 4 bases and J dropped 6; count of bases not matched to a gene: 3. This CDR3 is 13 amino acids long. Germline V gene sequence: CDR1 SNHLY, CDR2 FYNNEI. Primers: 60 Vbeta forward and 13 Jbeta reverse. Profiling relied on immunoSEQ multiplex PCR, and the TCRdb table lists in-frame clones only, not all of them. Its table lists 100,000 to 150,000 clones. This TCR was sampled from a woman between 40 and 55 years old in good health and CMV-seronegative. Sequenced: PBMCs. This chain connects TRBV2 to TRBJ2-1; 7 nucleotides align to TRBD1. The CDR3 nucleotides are TGTGCCAGCAGTGTAACAGGGGCCAATGAGCAGTTCTTC. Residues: CASSVTGANEQFF.